The source of this T cell receptor beta chain is a study of T cells in women clearing cervical HPV infection. The CDR3 is made up of 16 amino acids. The V gene's germline CDR1 is GTSNPN and CDR2 SVGIG (reference sequence). Trimming shortened V by 2 bases and J by 3 bases, and 19 bases separated the two germline ends. Study-wide results and limits: Cases carried less TRBV6-7 than controls: around 0.11% versus 0.15%. Associations may precede or follow infection; HPV-specific or memory T cells were not isolated.

Turning to this clone: No antigen is known for it. The read terminates 3 residues ahead of where the CDR3 ends, so the germline J gene completes it.

The protocol was immunoSEQ multiplex PCR, while the TCRdb copy is restricted to in-frame clones and leaves out a portion. The sample table sets out 30,000 or so clones. The chain couples TRBV30 to TRBJ1-1; the D gene is possibly TRBD1 (6 bases). The receptor's source is a woman aged 18 to 75 with a cervical HPV16 infection that either progressed to CIN3+ or cleared (not recorded which). Sequencing was done on a sample of blood buffy coat. CDR3 loop: CAWSRAFSAGDTEAFF. The sequenced CDR3 bases are TGTGCCTGGAGTCGGGCCTTTTCGGCAGGGGACACTGAA.